These 8 T cell receptor beta chains originate from one sample sequenced in a study of metastatic and nonmetastatic thyroid tumors. Thyroid surgery was performed in patients who had received no treatment beforehand. TCRdb re-analyzed the PCR reads using MiXCR. This sample has about 23,000 clones; roughly 20% occur once, and the top ten carry under 30%. The sequenced material came from blood. These receptors originate from a female donor with papillary thyroid cancer or a benign thyroid nodule (not recorded which). Some clones in this sample may be carry-over from other donors' samples.

This clone was recorded at least ten times. J is TRBJ2-1 and V is TRBV11-2; D is ambiguous. CDR3 length: 13 residues. Looked up from germline, CDR1 is SGHAT and CDR2 is FQNNGV. Trimming shortened V by 2 bases and J by 8 bases, and 10 bases separated the two germline ends. CDR3 in amino acids: CASSLTPPDEQFF. CDR3 coding DNA: TGTGCCAGCAGCTTAACCCCCCCGGATGAGCAGTTCTTC.

V gene TRBV12-3 or TRBV12-4 combines with J gene TRBJ1-4, with D hard to call. Trimming pared 4 bases from V and 3 bases from J, leaving 9 bases between. The length of the CDR3 is 14 residues. Here the CDR3 reads CASSSDGANEKLFF. The DNA for the CDR3 is TGTGCCAGCAGTTCCGACGGTGCTAATGAAAAACTGTTTTTT.

The rearrangement links TRBV5-1 to TRBJ1-6, with 10 bases identical to TRBD1. The germline gives CDR1 SGHRS, CDR2 YFSETQ. The V segment lost 1 base and the J segment 6 bases; nucleotides outside the gene matches: 4. The CDR3 sequence is 16 residues long. CDR3: CASSLLGQGSNSPLHF. CDR3 DNA: TGCGCCAGCAGCTTGCTGGGACAGGGGAGTAATTCACCCCTCCACTTT. Full variable domain (outside the CDR3, taken from reference TRBV5-1 and TRBJ1-6): KAGVTQTPRYLIKTRGQQVTLSCSPISGHRSVSWYQQTPGQGLQFLFEYFSETQRNKGNFPGRFSGRQFSNSRSEMNVSTLELGDSALYLCASSLLGQGSNSPLHFGNGTRLTVT.

This clone was seen at least ten times. The chain joins TRBV2 to TRBJ2-3; D is unresolved. CDR3 length equals 15 residues. Germline-derived CDR1 and CDR2 are SNHLY and FYNNEI. V gave up 5 bases and J gave up 6 bases, with 18 bases separating them. CDR3 bases: TGTGCCAGCAGTTTCTGGACGGACGTTCAGGATACGCAGTATTTT. This sequence encodes CASSFWTDVQDTQYF.

This clone was picked up many times. The chain recombines TRBV20-1 with TRBJ2-6; possibly TRBD1 for D (5 bases). Trimming removed 3 bases from V and 0 bases from J, with 15 bases in between. From germline, CDR1 is DFQATT and CDR2 SNEGSKA (reference sequence). This CDR3 contains 17 residues. The CDR3 DNA reads TGCAGTGCTAGTGTAGGGGTACTAAACTCTGGGGCCAACGTCCTGACTTTC. It is translated as CSASVGVLNSGANVLTF.

This clone was seen repeatedly, ten times or more. Other DNA sequences in the sample encode the same CDR3. V is TRBV20-1 and J is TRBJ1-1; 8 bases are shared with TRBD1. This CDR3 region has 12 residues. The germline CDR1 and CDR2 sequences are DFQATT and SNEGSKA (reference sequence). V dropped 3 bases and J dropped 3; count of bases not matched to a gene: 0. CDR3 protein: CSARTGDTEAFF. The CDR3 DNA reads as TGCAGTGCTAGGACAGGGGACACTGAAGCTTTCTTT.

The gene calls are TRBV20-1 and TRBJ1-6; D may be TRBD1 (5 bases). The V gene lost 4 bases and the J gene lost 13 bases, with 23 bases spanning the gap. CDR3 length: 15 residues. Germline CDR1 reads DFQATT; CDR2 reads SNEGSKA (reference sequence). For the CDR3, the DNA is TGCAGTGCTAAACCGGGACCAAAATCCACTTCGCCCCTCCACTTT. This sequence encodes CSAKPGPKSTSPLHF.

Notes on this clone: A much larger clone differs by one base, so this may be a read error. The chain combines TRBV14 with TRBJ2-1; D gene uncertain. Germline V gene data show CDR1 as SGHDN and CDR2 as FVKESK. The CDR3 sequence is 14 residues long. Trimming took 6 bases from V and 0 from J, leaving 9 bases between them. CDR3 in DNA: TGTGCCAGCAGTCCCCTCCTCTCCTACAATGAGCAGTTCTTC. Translation: CASSPLLSYNEQFF.